A selection of T cell receptor beta chains follows, all from one sample in a study of regulatory T cells in long-lasting Graves disease. TCRdb passed the multiplex PCR reads through MiXCR, listing each CDR3 protein once. This table has approximately 400,000 distinct CDR3 sequences, around a quarter appearing once. The sequences come from peripheral blood mononuclear cells (PBMCs), collected when the disease was refractory, from a patient treated with antithyroid drugs. The receptors were sampled from a female donor with Graves disease. Each CDR3 is given with its conserved first and last residue.

>TRBV6-1|TRBJ1-5
CASKQDGSSNQPQHF
>TRBV28|TRBJ2-7
CASKFLVGGASGGYEQYF
>TRBV25-1|TRBJ2-7
CASSKSGVREQYF
>TRBV4-1|TRBJ1-1
CASSQSPDNTEAFF
>TRBV7-9|TRBJ1-2
CASSSGTGIGYGYTF
>TRBV18|TRBJ1-1
CASSPQGSNEAFF
>TRBV19|TRBJ2-5
CASTPRGQGGQETQYF
>TRBV18|TRBJ2-2
CASSPRLAGWNTGELFF
>TRBV2|TRBJ1-2
CASFYGTGGGYTF
>TRBV30|TRBJ2-7
CAWTGTDHLYEQYF
>TRBV7-9|TRBJ2-7
CASSLSAGVKEQYF
>TRBV9|TRBJ2-2
CASSVDQYRGNTGKLFF
>TRBV12-3/TRBV12-4|TRBJ1-5
CASSLLGTVYSNQPQHF
>TRBV12-3/TRBV12-4|TRBJ1-2
CASSLRDKGYGYTF
>TRBV10-3|TRBJ2-2
CAISESGRGGTNTGELFF
>TRBV11-2|TRBJ2-7
CASSLELTANYEQYF
>TRBV7-2|TRBJ1-5
CASSLVANRGDQPQHF
>TRBV11-2|TRBJ2-1
CASSMRAPYNEQFF
>TRBV30|TRBJ1-2
CAWQQVDGYTF
>TRBV18|TRBJ2-1
CASSLRTSGNNEQFF
>TRBV20-1|TRBJ2-7
CSAGGQSRTDEQYF
>TRBV4-1|TRBJ2-3
CASSQEARRGDTQYF
>TRBV12-3/TRBV12-4|TRBJ1-4
CASSFVLAGGTNEKLFF
>TRBV20-1|TRBJ2-7
CSARSPSGRIGGSYEQYF
>TRBV20-1|TRBJ1-1
CSAPGTVNTEAFF
>TRBV29-1|TRBJ1-1
CSASTERILNTEAFF
>TRBV27|TRBJ2-7
CASSPYPYRMSSYEQYF
>TRBV7-2|TRBJ2-2
CASSLGRRGTGELFF
>TRBV29-1|TRBJ2-1
CSVPLGRGPKKYNEQFF
>TRBV19|TRBJ2-7
CASSITHKYEQYF
>TRBV14|TRBJ2-7
CASSHTGTLSFGSSYEQYF
>TRBV7-9|TRBJ2-2
CASSLQDTNTGELFF
>TRBV11-3|TRBJ2-2
CASSFSGTANTGELFF
>TRBV15|TRBJ1-5
CATAGYSNQPQHF